The subject of this entry is one T cell receptor (beta chain). Original data processing: Reference gene primer amplification in the assay estimated nucleated cell counts. TCRdb keeps only in-frame clones here, not all; method: immunoSEQ multiplex PCR. D and trimming come from the DNA, and the V and J calls and clone size come from that table. Of 300,000 or so clones in the sample, under 95% are singletons; the top ten hold roughly 2.6%. This CDR3 has 13 amino acids. Germline CDR1 and CDR2: LGHDT and YNNKEL (reference sequence). V was clipped by 3 bases and J by 4 bases; unmatched bases: 2. This sample is drawn from a study of blood T cell repertoires in COVID-19. Study overall: Material from acute and convalescent COVID-19 was sourced from the United States, Italy and Spain.

The rearrangement links TRBV3-1 (or the pseudogene TRBV3-2) to TRBJ1-1; 7 positions agree with TRBD1. Input material: PBMCs or T cells enriched from blood (not recorded which). The source is a man aged 60 to 75 who had recovered from COVID-19. CDR3 nucleotide sequence: TGTGCCAGCAGCCAGACAGGGTTCACTGAAGCTTTCTTT. This codes for CASSQTGFTEAFF.